This T cell receptor (beta chain) originates from a study of cytomegalovirus exposure and HLA in healthy donors. Study-wide results and limits: Sequencing likely produced, as an artifact, a cluster of highly shared sequence variants.

On this clone itself: What it binds is unknown.

PCR involved 60 Vbeta and 13 Jbeta primers. Generated by immunoSEQ multiplex PCR, the TCRdb table keeps only in-frame clones and is missing some. Of some 130,000 clones in the sample, around 76% were seen once. The source of this sequence is a male donor in good health and CMV-seronegative. The specimen was PBMCs.

The CDR3 DNA follows: TGTGCCAGCAGTTTAAAACTTAACACCGGGGAGCTGTTTTTT. It is translated as CASSLKLNTGELFF. The chain employs TRBV28 and TRBJ2-2; D is uncertain. Germline lookup yields CDR1 MDHEN and CDR2 SYDVKM. V was cut by 2 bases and J by 2 bases, with 6 bases left in between. The CDR3 extends over 14 amino acids.